The source of this T cell receptor beta chain is a study of blood T cells in healthy people across ages. Details on this clonotype: Its antigen is unknown. This may arise from a read error, as a much more abundant clone is one base away.

Points from the study as a whole: In long-lived donors, naive CD4+ cell counts and diversity exceeded those of aged donors. Possibly confounding the expanded clonotype changes was the fact that donor CMV status was unknown.

A sample-barcoded 5' primer and a J-beta primer mix were used in a second PCR of roughly 6 to 11 cycles. TCRdb re-called the 5' RACE reads through MiXCR, storing one row per CDR3 protein. The sample includes under 850,000 distinct CDR3 sequences, roughly 40% of them seen just once. The junction had 13 bases not matched to a gene; V was cut back by 5 bases and J by 7 bases. CDR1 SQVTM and CDR2 ANQGSEA come from the germline V gene. The CDR3 is made up of 14 amino acids. The J gene is TRBJ2-7, the V gene TRBV29-1; TRBD1 matches 8 bases. Specimen: blood. This clonotype originated in a young man in good health. The DNA of the CDR3 is TGCAGCGTTAGCAGGACAGGGTTCAACAATGAGCAGTACTTC. Translated, it gives CSVSRTGFNNEQYF.